Following are 11 T cell receptor beta chains from one sample sequenced in a study of T cell changes during pregnancy in multiple sclerosis. TCRdb keeps only in-frame clones here, not all; method: immunoSEQ multiplex PCR. Of 100,000 or so clones in the sample, nearly 95% were seen once. The starting material was peripheral blood, obtained after pregnancy. These receptors all come from a female donor in good health, enrolled as a control in a pregnancy study.

The rearrangement links TRBV2 to TRBJ2-7, with 7 bases identical to TRBD1. The CDR3 covers 14 residues. The trim removed 6 bases at V and 2 bases at J, leaving 7 bases unmatched. CDR1 and CDR2 from the germline V gene are SNHLY and FYNNEI. CDR3 in amino acids: CASSWGQHPYEQYF. For the CDR3, the DNA is TGTGCCAGCAGCTGGGGACAGCACCCCTACGAGCAGTACTTC.

J is TRBJ2-7 and V is TRBV4-1, with 10 nucleotides matching TRBD1. Germline loops: CDR1 MGHRA, CDR2 YSYEKL. This CDR3 contains 16 residues. J gave up 4 bases and V 1 base, and 7 bases lay outside the gene matches. The CDR3 DNA follows: TGCGCCAGCAGCCAAGCGGGGGACAGGGGAGGATACGAGCAGTACTTC. Its translation is CASSQAGDRGGYEQYF.

This chain uses TRBV5-5 with TRBJ1-4; D not resolved. Germline V CDR1 and CDR2: SGHKS, YYEKEE (reference sequence). Trimming removed 4 bases from V and 0 bases from J, with 7 bases in between. This CDR3 region has 14 residues. CDR3 nucleotides: TGTGCCAGCAGCGTGACTGCAACTAATGAAAAACTGTTTTTT. This sequence encodes CASSVTATNEKLFF.

The V and J genes are TRBV25-1 and TRBJ2-4; D is possibly TRBD1 (5 bases). The CDR3 is made up of 13 amino acids. The germline V gene has CDR1 MGHDK and CDR2 SYGVNS. V lost 1 base, J lost 5 bases, and 6 bases lay in between. Written as DNA, the CDR3 is TGTGCCAGCAGTGAATGGGGCGAAAACATTCAGTACTTC. Amino acids: CASSEWGENIQYF.

The chain combines TRBV5-1 with TRBJ2-7; 7 bases fit TRBD1. The junction had 6 bases not matched to a gene; V was cut back by 3 bases and J by 0 bases. The CDR3 covers 15 residues. The germline CDR1 and CDR2 sequences are SGHRS and YFSETQ. The CDR3 loop reads CASSSTGTASYEQYF. As DNA, the CDR3 is TGCGCCAGCAGCTCTACCGGGACAGCCTCCTACGAGCAGTACTTC.

V usage is TRBV21-1 and J usage is TRBJ1-1; the table's D gene call, TRBD1, was not cross checked with the DNA. TRBV21-1 is an annotated pseudogene. CDR3 length: 14 residues. The CDR3 sequence: CASSKLAGVTEAFF. CDR3 sequence (DNA): TGTGCCAGCAGCAAACTAGCAGGGGTAACTGAAGCTTTCTTT.

This rearrangement joins TRBV7-9 to TRBJ1-4; 11 bases match TRBD1. With V trimmed by 5 bases and J by 8 bases, 7 bases remained unmatched. The CDR3 sequence is 15 residues long. In germline, CDR1 is SEHNR, CDR2 FQNEAQ (reference sequence). CDR3 sequence (DNA): TGTGCCAGCAGCAAGGACAGGGGGCAGGAGGAAAAACTGTTTTTT. Its protein is CASSKDRGQEEKLFF.

The chain carries TRBV4-2 and TRBJ2-7, with D perhaps TRBD1 (5 bases). The CDR3 runs 14 residues. V was shortened by 4 bases and J by 6 bases, with 16 bases between the two germline ends. Per the germline V gene, CDR1 is LGHNA and CDR2 is YNFKEQ. The CDR3 sequence is CASSLTGPPAEQYF. CDR3 coding DNA: TGTGCCAGCAGCCTCACAGGACCCCCAGCCGAGCAGTACTTC.

This clone showed up just once. The gene calls are TRBV4-1 and TRBJ2-1; maybe TRBD2 (5 bases). Trimming cost V 2 bases and J 5 bases, with 13 bases left between them. The CDR3 covers 15 residues. Germline assignment: CDR1 MGHRA and CDR2 YSYEKL. The DNA for the CDR3 is TGCGCCAGCAGCCAAACCCACGCTAGCAACAATGAGCAGTTCTTC. This translates into CASSQTHASNNEQFF.

This clone was seen a single time. The chain employs TRBV19 and TRBJ2-1; TRBD2 matches at 11 bases. J lost 7 bases, V lost 3 bases, and 5 bases had no gene match. The V gene's germline CDR1 is LNHDA and CDR2 SQIVND (reference sequence). The CDR3 length is 15 residues. The CDR3 is CASSISASGRNEQFF. Here the CDR3 DNA reads TGTGCCAGTAGTATCTCGGCTAGCGGGAGGAATGAGCAGTTCTTC.

The genes are TRBV30 and TRBJ2-7; D is unclear. Germline assignment: CDR1 GTSNPN and CDR2 SVGIG (reference sequence). V lost 4 bases and J lost 7, with 11 bases in between. The CDR3 loop spans 11 amino acids. The CDR3 DNA reads as TGTGCCTGGACAGTGATGGTAGAGCAGTACTTC. Translated, it gives CAWTVMVEQYF.